The T cell receptor (beta chain) under discussion was sequenced for a study of blood T cell repertoires in COVID-19. As for the study in general: Italy, Spain and the United States were the sources of the convalescent and acute COVID-19 samples.

Deletions cut 2 bases from V and 4 bases from J, with 15 bases between. The CDR3 consists of 15 residues. CDR1 MNHEY and CDR2 SMNVEV come from the germline V gene (reference sequence). Only in-frame clones appear in the TCRdb table, and some are missing; sequencing was by immunoSEQ multiplex PCR. The sample includes about 310,000 clones, approximately 87% seen only once; the top ten take around 8%. The chain employs TRBV27 and TRBJ2-7; TRBD2 might be the D (5 bases). The sample taken for sequencing was peripheral blood. This sequence originates from a woman aged 45-65 years who had recovered from COVID-19. CDR3 in amino acids: CASSLTLALSYEQYF. CDR3 DNA sequence: TGTGCCAGCAGTTTAACTCTAGCCTTGAGTTACGAGCAGTACTTC.